This passage covers 31 T cell receptor beta chains from one sample sequenced in a study of T cells after posttransplantation cyclophosphamide (dated by TCRdb to 2015 to 2016). Library method: the immunoSEQ multiplex PCR assay. Held by TCRdb, this immuneACCESS table contains in-frame sequences only and omits some clones. Under half of the omission traces to an unresolved V gene where checked; the cause of the rest is unknown. Across this sample there are 66,000 or so clones, with about 94% seen only once. The ten largest clones capture approximately 2.7% of the sample. The sample was PBMCs. These TCRs come from a woman aged 25 to 39 in good health and a related stem cell transplant donor.

J is TRBJ1-5 and V is TRBV30, with TRBD1 as a possible D gene (5 bases). This CDR3 has 15 residues. V lost 5 bases and J lost 1, with 15 bases in between. CDR1 is GTSNPN and CDR2 is SVGIG in the germline V gene (reference sequence). CDR3 region: CAWAAGFGSNQPQHF. CDR3 nucleotides: TGTGCCTGGGCGGCAGGGTTTGGGAGCAATCAGCCCCAGCATTTT.

This chain links TRBV7-9 with TRBJ1-2; D is undetermined. Germline values: CDR1 SEHNR, CDR2 FQNEAQ (reference sequence). The CDR3 covers 12 residues. With 7 bases removed from V and 7 bases from J, the gap between germline ends came to 13 bases. As DNA, the CDR3 is TGTGCCAGCACTGGCCCAGGCTCTGGCTACACCTTC. Encoded protein: CASTGPGSGYTF.

The chain combines TRBV6-5 with TRBJ2-7; 10 positions agree with TRBD1. Germline assignment: CDR1 MNHEY and CDR2 SVGAGI. This CDR3 contains 14 residues. Trimming removed 6 bases from V and 7 bases from J; junction bases left unmatched: 9. Written as DNA, the CDR3 is TGTGCCAGCAGGCGCCGACAGGGGGCACGGGAGCAGTACTTC. Amino acid sequence: CASRRRQGAREQYF.

V and J are TRBV25-1 and TRBJ2-1; D gene ambiguous. The length of the CDR3 is 15 residues. Trimming took off 4 bases at V and 4 bases at J, with 14 bases between the two ends. CDR1 is MGHDK, CDR2 SYGVNS, per germline. In DNA, the CDR3 is TGTGCCAGCAGTGCCCGCCGGCGGCAGTACAATGAGCAGTTCTTC. It translates to CASSARRRQYNEQFF.

The chain uses TRBV29-1 and TRBJ1-1, with a possible D match to TRBD1 (6 bases). The CDR3 is 15 residues long. V lost 3 bases and J lost 0, with 14 bases in between. Germline lookup yields CDR1 SQVTM and CDR2 ANQGSEA. The CDR3 DNA reads TGCAGCGTTGAGACTCGACAGGCCATGAACACTGAAGCTTTCTTT. This gives the protein CSVETRQAMNTEAFF. The full variable domain, completed using reference TRBV29-1 and TRBJ1-1, is SAVISQKPSRDICQRGTSLTIQCQVDSQVTMMFWYRQQPGQSLTLIATANQGSEATYESGFVIDKFPISRPNLTFSTLTVSNMSPEDSSIYLCSVETRQAMNTEAFFGQGTRLTVV.

The chain is built from TRBV7-9 and TRBJ2-3, with D tentatively TRBD1 (6 bases). The V end lost 9 bases, the J end lost 2 bases, and 9 bases lay between the germline ends. Looked up from germline, CDR1 is SEHNR and CDR2 is FQNEAQ (reference sequence). CDR3 length: 12 residues. The CDR3 bases are TGTGCCAGTGGACAGCACACAGATACGCAGTATTTT. Translation gives CASGQHTDTQYF.

The V and J genes are TRBV18 and TRBJ1-5; 9 positions match TRBD1. This CDR3 has 14 amino acids. Germline CDR1 is KGHSH and CDR2 is LQKENI. The J segment lost 7 bases and the V segment lost 6 bases, leaving 7 bases of the junction unmatched. CDR3: CASSDDRGGQPQHF. In DNA form, the CDR3 reads TGTGCCAGCTCGGACGACAGGGGGGGCCAGCCCCAGCATTTT.

The chain recombines TRBV2 with TRBJ2-2, with 9 bases lining up with TRBD2. The CDR3 extends over 16 amino acids. CDR1 and CDR2 (germline): SNHLY, FYNNEI. Trimming at V came to 7 bases and at J to 5 bases, leaving 11 bases not matched to a gene. CDR3 bases: TGTGCCAGCACTGGAGTAGCGGGGGTTCGGACCGGGGAGCTGTTTTTT. It is translated as CASTGVAGVRTGELFF.

In its sample, this clone was seen once. The chain joins TRBV7-6 to TRBJ1-1; D gene unclear. The germline V and J ends were trimmed by 1 base and 1 base, with 10 bases remaining between them. Per the germline V gene, CDR1 is SGHVS and CDR2 is FNYEAQ. The CDR3 is 15 residues long. CDR3 sequence: CASSLGGGPNTEAFF. The CDR3 DNA sequence: TGTGCCAGCAGCTTAGGGGGAGGCCCGAACACTGAAGCTTTCTTT.

The chain uses TRBV5-1 and TRBJ2-7, with D possibly being TRBD2 (5 bases). Germline CDR1 and CDR2: SGHRS and YFSETQ. The CDR3 totals 14 residues. V lost 3 bases, J lost 1 base, and 11 bases lay in between. CDR3 sequence reads: CASSWETKSYEQYF. CDR3 sequence (DNA): TGCGCCAGCAGCTGGGAGACAAAGTCCTACGAGCAGTACTTC. Together with reference TRBV5-1 and TRBJ2-7, the CDR3 gives the full variable domain: KAGVTQTPRYLIKTRGQQVTLSCSPISGHRSVSWYQQTPGQGLQFLFEYFSETQRNKGNFPGRFSGRQFSNSRSEMNVSTLELGDSALYLCASSWETKSYEQYFGPGTRLTVT.

The V call is TRBV4-1, the J call TRBJ2-7, with 9 nucleotides matching TRBD1. This CDR3 has 16 amino acids. V shed 3 bases, J shed 6 bases, and the junction held 12 bases outside the gene matches. Germline V gives CDR1 MGHRA, CDR2 YSYEKL. The DNA for the CDR3 is TGCGCCAGCAGCCAGCTCCCTCTACAGGGGGCTTTCGAGCAGTACTTC. Amino acid sequence: CASSQLPLQGAFEQYF.

This clone was seen just once. The chain combines TRBV27 with TRBJ1-2; 9 bases agree with TRBD1. The V gene's germline CDR1 is MNHEY and CDR2 SMNVEV (reference sequence). Trimming at V came to 5 bases and at J to 10 bases, leaving 11 bases not matched to a gene. The CDR3 contains 14 residues. CDR3 in DNA: TGTGCCAGCAGTACGCTCCGGGACAGGGAGGTCTACACCTTC. Translated: CASSTLRDREVYTF.

The chain carries TRBV29-1 and TRBJ1-1; D might be TRBD1 (5 bases). V lost 4 bases and J lost 4, with 7 bases in between. The CDR3 loop spans 11 amino acids. In germline, CDR1 is SQVTM, CDR2 ANQGSEA. The CDR3 region is CSVAGVTEAFF. The CDR3 DNA reads TGCAGCGTTGCGGGGGTCACTGAAGCTTTCTTT.

The chain is built from TRBV5-8 and TRBJ2-5; D is ambiguous. CDR1 and CDR2 (germline): SGHTS, YDEGEE. With 1 base removed from V and 1 base from J, the gap between germline ends came to 2 bases. The CDR3 loop spans 12 amino acids. In nucleotides, the CDR3 is TGTGCCAGCAGCTTGACCCAAGAGACCCAGTACTTC. Translation: CASSLTQETQYF.

The rearrangement joins TRBV7-2 to TRBJ2-3; the D gene is possibly TRBD1 (5 bases). Trimming stripped 4 bases from V and 0 bases from J, with 11 bases between. CDR3 length equals 15 residues. Germline V gives CDR1 SGHTA, CDR2 FQGNSA. This chain's CDR3 is CASSSQGLSTDTQYF. CDR3 in DNA: TGTGCCAGCAGCTCCCAGGGCCTAAGCACAGATACGCAGTATTTT.

In its sample, this clone was seen once. J is TRBJ1-1 and V is TRBV7-3; D unclear. Trimming pared 5 bases from V and 0 bases from J, leaving 7 bases between. The CDR3 totals 13 residues. CDR1 and CDR2 (germline): SGHTA, FQGTGA. CDR3 protein: CASSLTMNTEAFF. The CDR3 region has the DNA TGTGCCAGCAGCCTGACCATGAACACTGAAGCTTTCTTT.

The rearrangement joins TRBV19 to TRBJ1-1; D gene ambiguous. V was trimmed by 4 bases and J by 5 bases, leaving 8 bases between them. Germline V lookup: CDR1 LNHDA, CDR2 SQIVND (reference sequence). This CDR3 region has 12 residues. CDR3: CASSNPVTEAFF. The DNA of the CDR3 is TGTGCCAGTAGTAATCCGGTTACTGAAGCTTTCTTT.

The rearrangement joins TRBV23-1 to TRBJ1-2, with 11 bases lining up with TRBD1. Being an ORF, TRBV23-1 has a function that is uncertain. This CDR3 comprises 15 residues. V trimming: 3 bases; J trimming: 4 bases; junction bases outside the gene matches: 4. The CDR3 DNA follows: TGCGCCAGCAGTCACCTCGGGACAGGGGGCTATGGCTACACCTTC. This gives the protein CASSHLGTGGYGYTF.

This clone has just one count. The gene calls are TRBV9 and TRBJ1-3, with 7 bases matching TRBD1. This CDR3 has 15 amino acids. The junction had 8 bases not matched to a gene; V was cut back by 4 bases and J by 4 bases. CDR1 is SGDLS, CDR2 YYNGEE, per germline. The CDR3 reads CASSLEGARGNTIYF. The CDR3 bases are TGTGCCAGCAGCCTGGAGGGGGCGCGGGGAAACACCATATATTTT.

The gene calls are TRBV14 and TRBJ2-5; tentative D call: TRBD2 (5 bases). Germline lookup yields CDR1 SGHDN and CDR2 FVKESK. This CDR3 is 16 amino acids long. V was shortened by 3 bases and J by 1 base, with 15 bases between the two germline ends. CDR3 sequence: CASSQASSGPQETQYF. The CDR3 DNA is TGTGCCAGCAGCCAGGCCTCGAGCGGACCCCAAGAGACCCAGTACTTC.

The V call is TRBV2, the J call TRBJ1-3; D perhaps matches TRBD1 (6 bases). The germline V gene has CDR1 SNHLY and CDR2 FYNNEI. Trimming removed 7 bases from V and 0 bases from J, with 10 bases in between. CDR3 length: 14 amino acids. Written as DNA, the CDR3 is TGTGCCAGCATACGACAGGTCTCTGGAAACACCATATATTTT. Its translation: CASIRQVSGNTIYF.

V usage is TRBV9 and J usage is TRBJ2-7; the match to TRBD1 covers 10 bases. CDR1 is SGDLS, CDR2 YYNGEE, per germline. The V segment lost 4 bases and the J segment 7 bases; nucleotides outside the gene matches: 8. The CDR3 length is 14 residues. CDR3 region: CASSPRQGAREQYF. Written as DNA, the CDR3 is TGTGCCAGCAGCCCCCGACAGGGGGCACGAGAGCAGTACTTC.

The chain couples TRBV13 to TRBJ2-1, with D perhaps TRBD2 (5 bases). The CDR3 is 17 residues long. Trimming took 2 bases from V and 5 from J, leaving 19 bases between them. Germline V gene sequence: CDR1 PRHDT, CDR2 FYEKMQ (reference sequence). CDR3 coding DNA: TGTGCCAGCAGCTTAAGCCCCGCCGGGGATGTCCACAATGAGCAGTTCTTC. This sequence encodes CASSLSPAGDVHNEQFF.

The chain recombines TRBV5-8 with TRBJ1-2, with 10 bases matching TRBD1. The CDR3 is 17 amino acids. The junction had 16 bases not matched to a gene; V was cut back by 4 bases and J by 7 bases. From germline, CDR1 is SGHTS and CDR2 YDEGEE. In nucleotides, the CDR3 is TGTGCCAGCAGCCCACCGGGACAGGGGTCTGGGTCCTCTGGCTACACCTTC. Amino acids: CASSPPGQGSGSSGYTF.

The V and J genes are TRBV5-1 and TRBJ2-3; D remains ambiguous. Deletions cut 7 bases from V and 2 bases from J, with 11 bases between. This CDR3 region has 13 residues. From germline, CDR1 is SGHRS and CDR2 YFSETQ. CDR3 amino acids: CASLSTPTDTQYF. The CDR3 DNA sequence: TGCGCCAGCCTCTCGACCCCCACAGATACGCAGTATTTT. Filled out from reference TRBV5-1 and TRBJ2-3, the complete variable domain reads KAGVTQTPRYLIKTRGQQVTLSCSPISGHRSVSWYQQTPGQGLQFLFEYFSETQRNKGNFPGRFSGRQFSNSRSEMNVSTLELGDSALYLCASLSTPTDTQYFGPGTRLTVL.

The chain joins TRBV5-1 to TRBJ2-7; possibly TRBD2 for D (6 bases). The CDR3 is 13 amino acids. The germline V gene encodes CDR1 SGHRS and CDR2 YFSETQ. Trimming took 3 bases from V and 2 from J, leaving 9 bases between them. The CDR3 sequence: CASSSTRTYEQYF. DNA of the CDR3: TGCGCCAGCAGCTCGACTAGAACCTACGAGCAGTACTTC. Using reference TRBV5-1 and TRBJ2-7 for the parts outside the CDR3, the full variable domain is KAGVTQTPRYLIKTRGQQVTLSCSPISGHRSVSWYQQTPGQGLQFLFEYFSETQRNKGNFPGRFSGRQFSNSRSEMNVSTLELGDSALYLCASSSTRTYEQYFGPGTRLTVT.

This clone has just one count. The chain joins TRBV5-1 to TRBJ2-6; D gene unclear. V was cut by 4 bases and J by 4 bases, with 9 bases left in between. This CDR3 is built from 14 residues. The germline V gene has CDR1 SGHRS and CDR2 YFSETQ. CDR3 in amino acids: CASSQGGGANVLTF. The CDR3 region has the DNA TGCGCCAGCAGCCAAGGTGGGGGGGCCAACGTCCTGACTTTC.

The CDR3 here is CASRQTGGTEAFF. In DNA, the CDR3 is TGTGCCAGCAGGCAGACAGGGGGCACTGAAGCTTTCTTT. The gene calls are TRBV7-6 and TRBJ1-1, with TRBD1 matching over 9 bases. J was trimmed by 4 bases and V by 6 bases; bases with no gene match: 3. Germline V lookup: CDR1 SGHVS, CDR2 FNYEAQ. This CDR3 is built from 13 residues.

This chain joins TRBV19 and TRBJ1-5; no definite D call. Per germline, CDR1 LNHDA and CDR2 SQIVND (reference sequence). CDR3 length equals 15 residues. The V end lost 7 bases, the J end lost 0 bases, and 13 bases lay between the germline ends. The CDR3 DNA is TGTGCCAGTACCACGACGGGTCATAGCAATCAGCCCCAGCATTTT. This codes for CASTTTGHSNQPQHF.

This sequence joins TRBV7-7 and TRBJ2-2; the D gene is possibly TRBD2 (6 bases). The CDR3 is 14 amino acids. CDR1 and CDR2 from the germline V gene are SSHAT and FNYEAQ (reference sequence). The ends were cut back, 4 bases at V and 1 base at J, with 7 bases in the middle. The CDR3 nucleotides read TGTGCCAGCAGCTCCGGGGGGAACACCGGGGAGCTGTTTTTT. This sequence encodes CASSSGGNTGELFF.

V gene TRBV5-4 combines with J gene TRBJ1-1; 9 bases agree with TRBD1. This CDR3 comprises 16 residues. The V and J ends lost 0 bases and 1 base, in that order; junction bases with no gene match: 4. The germline V gene has CDR1 SGHNT and CDR2 YYREEE (reference sequence). The CDR3 nucleotides read TGTGCCAGCAGCTTGGGGCCACAGGGGGCGAACACTGAAGCTTTCTTT. Its protein product is CASSLGPQGANTEAFF.